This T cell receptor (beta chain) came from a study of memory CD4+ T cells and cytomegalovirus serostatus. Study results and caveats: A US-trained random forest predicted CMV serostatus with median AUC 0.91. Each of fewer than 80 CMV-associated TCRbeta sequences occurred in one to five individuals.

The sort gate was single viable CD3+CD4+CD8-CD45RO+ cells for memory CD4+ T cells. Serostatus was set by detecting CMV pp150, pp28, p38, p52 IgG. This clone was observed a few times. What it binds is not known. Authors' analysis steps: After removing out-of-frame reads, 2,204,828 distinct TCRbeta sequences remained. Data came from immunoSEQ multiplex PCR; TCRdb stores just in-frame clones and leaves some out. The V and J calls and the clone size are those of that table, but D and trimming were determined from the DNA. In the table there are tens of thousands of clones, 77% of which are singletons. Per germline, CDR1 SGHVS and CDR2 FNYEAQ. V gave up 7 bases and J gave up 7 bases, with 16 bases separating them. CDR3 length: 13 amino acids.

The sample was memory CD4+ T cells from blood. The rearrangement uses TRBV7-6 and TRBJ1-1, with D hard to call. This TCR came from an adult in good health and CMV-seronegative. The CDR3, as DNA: TGTGCCAGCACCCCCCTCCGGGGTTATGAAGCTTTCTTT. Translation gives CASTPLRGYEAFF.